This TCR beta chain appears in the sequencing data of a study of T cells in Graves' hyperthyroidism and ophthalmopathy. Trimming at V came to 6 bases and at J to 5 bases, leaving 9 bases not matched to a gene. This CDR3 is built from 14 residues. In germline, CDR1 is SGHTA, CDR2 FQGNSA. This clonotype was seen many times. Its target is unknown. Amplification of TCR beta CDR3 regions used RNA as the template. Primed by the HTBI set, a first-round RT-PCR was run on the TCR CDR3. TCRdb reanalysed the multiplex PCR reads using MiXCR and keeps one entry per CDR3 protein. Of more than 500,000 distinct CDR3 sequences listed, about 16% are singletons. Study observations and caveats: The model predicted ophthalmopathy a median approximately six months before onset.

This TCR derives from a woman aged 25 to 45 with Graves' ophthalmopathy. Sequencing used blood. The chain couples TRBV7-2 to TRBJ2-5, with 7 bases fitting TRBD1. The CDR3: CASRLDRAGETQYF. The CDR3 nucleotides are TGTGCCAGCAGACTTGACAGGGCGGGTGAGACCCAGTACTTC.